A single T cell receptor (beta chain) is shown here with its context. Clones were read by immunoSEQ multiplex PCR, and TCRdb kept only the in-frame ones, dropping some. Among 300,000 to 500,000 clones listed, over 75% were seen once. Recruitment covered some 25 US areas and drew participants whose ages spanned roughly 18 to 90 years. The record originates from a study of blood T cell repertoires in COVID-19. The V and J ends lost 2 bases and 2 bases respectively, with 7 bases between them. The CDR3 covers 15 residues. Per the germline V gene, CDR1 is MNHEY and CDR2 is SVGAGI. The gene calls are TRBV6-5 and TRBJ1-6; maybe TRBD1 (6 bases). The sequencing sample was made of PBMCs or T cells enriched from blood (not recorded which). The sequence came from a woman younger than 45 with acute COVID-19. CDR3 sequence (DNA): TGTGCCAGCAGTTACGGACAGACCTATAATTCACCCCTCCACTTT. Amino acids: CASSYGQTYNSPLHF.